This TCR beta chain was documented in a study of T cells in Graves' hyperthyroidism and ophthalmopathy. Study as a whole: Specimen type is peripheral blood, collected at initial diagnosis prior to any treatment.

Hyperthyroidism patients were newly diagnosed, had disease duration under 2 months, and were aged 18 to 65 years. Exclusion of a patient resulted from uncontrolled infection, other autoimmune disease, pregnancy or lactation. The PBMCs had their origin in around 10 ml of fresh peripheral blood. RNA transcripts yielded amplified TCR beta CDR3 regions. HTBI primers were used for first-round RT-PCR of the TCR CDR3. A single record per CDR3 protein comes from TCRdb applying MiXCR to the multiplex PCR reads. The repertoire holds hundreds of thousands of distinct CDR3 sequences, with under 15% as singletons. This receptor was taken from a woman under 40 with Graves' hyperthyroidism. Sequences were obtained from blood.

CDR3 coding DNA: TGTGCCAGCAGTAGAGGGTGGACTGAAGCTTTCTTT. This translates into CASSRGWTEAFF. The chain carries TRBV28 and TRBJ1-1, with D uncertain. Germline V gene sequence: CDR1 MDHEN, CDR2 SYDVKM. There are 12 residues in the CDR3. V was trimmed by 5 bases and J by 5 bases, leaving 9 bases between them.